These 5 T cell receptor beta chains came from one sample sequenced in a study of blood T cell repertoires in COVID-19. Clones were read by immunoSEQ multiplex PCR, and TCRdb kept only the in-frame ones, dropping some. The table has 340,000 or so clones, 80% to 90% seen once. The specimen was PBMCs or T cells enriched from blood (not recorded which). The receptors stem from a woman between 35 and 50 years old with acute COVID-19.

This sequence joins TRBV19 and TRBJ1-5; D unresolved. V was cut by 1 base and J by 4 bases, with 14 bases left in between. Germline assignment: CDR1 LNHDA and CDR2 SQIVND (reference sequence). The CDR3 is 16 residues long. The CDR3: CASSIVSAGKNQPQHF. The CDR3 bases are TGTGCCAGTAGTATAGTCTCGGCGGGGAAAAATCAGCCCCAGCATTTT.

The chain joins TRBV15 to TRBJ1-2; 9 nucleotides match TRBD1. The CDR3 contains 14 residues. The V gene end was trimmed by 8 bases and the J gene end by 3 bases; junction bases not matched to a gene: 7. Germline V CDR1 and CDR2: LNHNV, YYDKDF (reference sequence). The CDR3 bases are TGTGCCACCCTGCCGTGGGACAGGGACTATGGCTACACCTTC. Translation gives CATLPWDRDYGYTF.

Details on this clone: The sample contains more than one DNA sequence encoding this CDR3. J is TRBJ1-1 and V is TRBV7-9; possible D gene TRBD1, 5 bases. The CDR3 extends over 13 amino acids. Germline CDR1 is SEHNR and CDR2 is FQNEAQ (reference sequence). The V gene lost 2 bases and the J gene lost 1 base, with 5 bases spanning the gap. CDR3 DNA: TGTGCCAGCAGCTTAAGGGGGAACACTGAAGCTTTCTTT. Translating gives CASSLRGNTEAFF. Full variable domain (outside the CDR3, taken from reference TRBV7-9 and TRBJ1-1): DTGVSQNPRHKITKRGQNVTFRCDPISEHNRLYWYRQTLGQGPEFLTYFQNEAQLEKSRLLSDRFSAERPKGSFSTLEIQRTEQGDSAMYLCASSLRGNTEAFFGQGTRLTVV.

The chain has TRBV19 and TRBJ2-7, with a possible D match to TRBD1 (6 bases). V was cut by 5 bases and J by 3 bases, with 11 bases left in between. From germline, CDR1 is LNHDA and CDR2 SQIVND (reference sequence). The CDR3 has 13 amino acids. CDR3 nucleotides: TGTGCCAGTAGTCCCCAGGGGTACTACGAGCAGTACTTC. Amino acids: CASSPQGYYEQYF.

The V call is TRBV28, the J call TRBJ1-4; the D gene is possibly TRBD1 (5 bases). The germline V gene encodes CDR1 MDHEN and CDR2 SYDVKM. V dropped 7 bases and J dropped 8 bases, with 20 bases sitting between them. This CDR3 is built from 15 residues. CDR3 sequence: CASTSGGGSREKLFF. CDR3 nucleotide sequence: TGTGCCAGCACCTCAGGCGGGGGATCAAGAGAAAAACTGTTTTTT.